A single sample gave rise to the 22 T cell receptor beta chains below, sequenced in a study of control samples from healthy donors and cancer patients (dated by TCRdb to 2020 to 2022). Library preparation employed the immunoSEQ multiplex PCR assay. Sourced from immuneACCESS, this table was stored by TCRdb with only in-frame sequences that have V and J called. A share of the clones is absent; for the studies checked, an unresolved V gene accounts for under half, and the remainder has no known explanation. The sample yields some 140,000 clones; about 94% were counted once. 5.7% of the sample is held by the ten biggest clonotypes. Sequences were obtained from blood. These receptors were collected from a middle-aged man in good health.

V usage is TRBV9 and J usage is TRBJ1-1; D not resolved. Trimming stripped 4 bases from V and 3 bases from J, with 7 bases between. CDR3 length: 12 residues. From germline, CDR1 is SGDLS and CDR2 YYNGEE. The DNA of the CDR3 is TGTGCCAGCAGCCTCGGGGACACTGAAGCTTTCTTT. Protein sequence: CASSLGDTEAFF.

The rearrangement links TRBV28 to TRBJ1-2, with 8 bases identical to TRBD1. The CDR3 is 13 amino acids. The germline CDR1 and CDR2 sequences are MDHEN and SYDVKM. V was pared by 6 bases and J by 4 bases, with 4 bases of the junction left unmatched. The CDR3 coding sequence is TGTGCCAGCAGCCTACAGGGGGGCTATGGCTACACCTTC. Protein sequence: CASSLQGGYGYTF.

The chain uses TRBV6-5 and TRBJ1-6; a possible D gene is TRBD1 (6 bases). Trimming shortened V by 0 bases and J by 6 bases, and 9 bases separated the two germline ends. Looked up from germline, CDR1 is MNHEY and CDR2 is SVGAGI. This CDR3 region has 15 residues. CDR3 protein: CASSYSNRANSPLHF. DNA for the CDR3: TGTGCCAGCAGTTACTCGAACAGGGCTAATTCACCCCTCCACTTT.

This chain connects TRBV19 to TRBJ2-7, with D uncertain. V was clipped by 4 bases and J by 2 bases, with 9 bases between them. CDR3 size: 13 residues. Germline V CDR1 and CDR2: LNHDA, SQIVND (reference sequence). As DNA, the CDR3 is TGTGCCAGTAGTAAAGGGTTGGCCTACGAGCAGTACTTC. This translates into CASSKGLAYEQYF.

J is TRBJ1-4 and V is TRBV6-4; perhaps TRBD1 as D (5 bases). The V and J ends lost 6 bases and 6 bases respectively, with 17 bases between them. The CDR3 has 15 amino acids. Germline V CDR1 and CDR2: MRHNA, SNTAGT. The CDR3 here is CASRAPGAADEKLFF. The CDR3 DNA is TGTGCCAGCAGAGCACCCGGGGCAGCAGATGAAAAACTGTTTTTT.

The chain joins TRBV19 to TRBJ1-1; possible D gene TRBD1, 5 bases. Trimming took off 5 bases at V and 0 bases at J, with 10 bases between the two ends. Germline V gene lookup returns CDR1 LNHDA and CDR2 SQIVND (reference sequence). The CDR3 has 14 residues. The CDR3 reads CASSWGTVNTEAFF. The CDR3 DNA reads TGTGCCAGTAGTTGGGGCACAGTGAACACTGAAGCTTTCTTT.

V and J are TRBV4-1 and TRBJ1-1, with 8 positions matching TRBD1. The length of the CDR3 is 15 residues. Germline V gene data show CDR1 as MGHRA and CDR2 as YSYEKL. With V trimmed by 4 bases and J by 5 bases, 9 bases remained unmatched. The CDR3 DNA reads as TGCGCCAGCAGCCCGGGACAGGCGGGGTGGACTGAAGCTTTCTTT. Protein: CASSPGQAGWTEAFF.

This sequence joins TRBV18 and TRBJ2-3; D is unresolved. V lost 5 bases and J 5 bases, leaving 14 bases between the germline ends. The CDR3 is 14 amino acids. CDR1 KGHSH and CDR2 LQKENI come from the germline V gene. This CDR3 is CASSGRQPRDTQYF. As DNA, the CDR3 is TGTGCCAGCTCAGGCAGGCAGCCCCGAGATACGCAGTATTTT.

This clone was seen just once. The chain carries TRBV5-1 and TRBJ1-1; no reliable D call. V was trimmed by 5 bases and J by 1 base, leaving 3 bases between them. CDR1 is SGHRS and CDR2 is YFSETQ in the germline V gene. This CDR3 region has 11 residues. CDR3 loop: CASRENTEAFF. The DNA of the CDR3 is TGCGCCAGCAGGGAGAACACTGAAGCTTTCTTT.

The chain carries TRBV29-1 and TRBJ1-5; D is possibly TRBD1 (5 bases). The germline V and J ends were trimmed by 6 bases and 4 bases, with 13 bases remaining between them. Germline-derived CDR1 and CDR2 are SQVTM and ANQGSEA. The CDR3 loop spans 13 amino acids. CDR3 bases: TGCAGCGTGGGGGATGGAGGTAATCAGCCCCAGCATTTT. Its translation: CSVGDGGNQPQHF.

This chain's CDR3 is CASSGGTGVHFF. The DNA for the CDR3 is TGTGCCAGCAGCGGGGGGACAGGGGTTCATTTCTTC. The V gene is TRBV9, the J gene TRBJ2-1; TRBD1 matches 10 bases. Germline CDR1 reads SGDLS; CDR2 reads YYNGEE. V shed 3 bases, J shed 16 bases, and the junction held 7 bases outside the gene matches. The CDR3 contains 12 residues.

CDR3 coding DNA: TGTGCCAGCAGTACCGGGGTTTACTACGAGCAGTACTTC. Amino acids: CASSTGVYYEQYF. V and J are TRBV28 and TRBJ2-7, with D tentatively TRBD2 (5 bases). Trimming shortened V by 5 bases and J by 3 bases, and 11 bases separated the two germline ends. Germline V gene sequence: CDR1 MDHEN, CDR2 SYDVKM. This CDR3 contains 13 residues.

V is TRBV6-2 or TRBV6-3 and J is TRBJ2-7, with D possibly being TRBD1 (6 bases). The V gene's germline CDR1 is MNHEY and CDR2 SVGEGT. Trimming cost V 5 bases and J 0 bases, with 14 bases left between them. The CDR3 is 15 amino acids. Written as DNA, the CDR3 is TGTGCCAGCAGTGGGGGACATCCGAGCTCCTACGAGCAGTACTTC. It codes for CASSGGHPSSYEQYF.

This sequence joins TRBV29-1 and TRBJ2-4; D is possibly TRBD1 or TRBD2 (5 bases each). CDR1 and CDR2 (germline): SQVTM, ANQGSEA. V lost 0 bases and J 8 bases, leaving 14 bases between the germline ends. This CDR3 is 14 amino acids long. CDR3 protein: CSVEDQGQRDIQYF. CDR3 nucleotide sequence: TGCAGCGTTGAAGATCAGGGCCAGAGGGACATTCAGTACTTC.

V gene TRBV19 combines with J gene TRBJ1-1, with D perhaps TRBD1 (5 bases). In germline, CDR1 is LNHDA, CDR2 SQIVND (reference sequence). The CDR3 has 14 amino acids. Trimming stripped 6 bases from V and 1 base from J, with 12 bases between. CDR3 residues: CASRPGMRNTEAFF. In DNA form, the CDR3 reads TGTGCCAGTAGACCAGGGATGCGGAACACTGAAGCTTTCTTT.

The chain has TRBV3-1 (or the pseudogene TRBV3-2) and TRBJ2-3, with TRBD1 matching over 8 bases. Germline loops: CDR1 LGHDT, CDR2 YNNKEL (reference sequence). There are 18 residues in the CDR3. Trimming removed 1 base from V and 1 base from J; junction bases left unmatched: 10. For the CDR3, the DNA is TGTGCCAGCAGCCAAGCCAGAGATAGGGGACAGGGCACAGATACGCAGTATTTT. Translating gives CASSQARDRGQGTDTQYF.

The J gene is TRBJ2-7, the V gene TRBV5-1, with D unclear. Near its end, the DNA agrees better with TRBJ2-5, so the J call may be wrong. Germline CDR1 and CDR2: SGHRS and YFSETQ. The CDR3 extends over 11 amino acids. CDR3 region: CASSLDETQYF. The CDR3 DNA sequence: TGCGCCAGCAGCTTGGACGAGACCCAGTACTTC.

Remarks on this clone: The junction departs from the called germline gene at one end, perhaps through a read error. This chain links TRBV6-1 with TRBJ2-7, with 7 bases fitting TRBD1. The CDR3 extends over 15 amino acids. CDR1 is MNHNS and CDR2 is SASEGT in the germline V gene. The CDR3 loop is CASSEEGTASYEQYF. The CDR3 coding sequence is TGTGCCAGCAGTGAAGAAGGGACAGCATCCTACGAACAGTACTTC.

This chain connects TRBV29-1 to TRBJ1-2; 10 positions agree with TRBD1. Trimming cost V 0 bases and J 5 bases; bases outside gene matches: 12. The CDR3 is 17 amino acids. Germline CDR1 SQVTM, CDR2 ANQGSEA. CDR3 amino acids: CSVEDQDRGGPGYGYTF. DNA for the CDR3: TGCAGCGTTGAAGATCAGGACAGGGGGGGACCTGGTTATGGCTACACCTTC.

The chain couples TRBV5-4 to TRBJ1-1; 7 nucleotides line up with TRBD1. This CDR3 has 16 amino acids. The germline gives CDR1 SGHNT, CDR2 YYREEE (reference sequence). The ends lost 4 bases at V and 2 bases at J; junction bases unmatched: 11. CDR3 residues: CASSQMLDRVNTEAFF. In DNA form, the CDR3 reads TGTGCCAGCAGCCAGATGTTAGACAGGGTCAACACTGAAGCTTTCTTT.

This chain links TRBV9 with TRBJ1-2; D not resolved. CDR3 length: 14 residues. CDR1 SGDLS and CDR2 YYNGEE come from the germline V gene. Trimming took 4 bases from V and 8 from J, leaving 18 bases between them. CDR3 sequence: CASSTSPPRGGYTF. CDR3 coding DNA: TGTGCCAGCAGCACCTCCCCCCCGCGCGGAGGCTACACCTTC.

This chain connects TRBV11-2 to TRBJ1-2; D not resolved. V was clipped by 5 bases and J by 0 bases, with 7 bases between them. This CDR3 is 13 amino acids long. Germline CDR1 is SGHAT and CDR2 is FQNNGV. The chain's CDR3 is CASSHTANYGYTF. Written as DNA, the CDR3 is TGTGCCAGCAGCCATACAGCTAACTATGGCTACACCTTC.